This T cell receptor beta chain emerged from a study of blood T cell repertoires in COVID-19 (dated by TCRdb to 2020 to 2022). Context from the whole study: The collaborator samples originated in the United States, Italy and Spain and spanned the acute and convalescent phases of COVID-19. Deeply sampled blood TCRbeta repertoires from subjects exposed to, actively infected with, or recovered from COVID-19 were included in the dataset. Where available, HLA class I and class II types were obtained from metadata supplied by the sample provider rather than from assay-based typing. Samples were obtained from the ongoing ImmuneRACE study (first 160 participants) and from over 1,000 subjects provided by 6 global collaborators. Nearly every sample came with metadata listing a de-identified subject ID, COVID-19 status, age in years and sex. The repertoires were released in a freely available public database meant as a resource for research on the immune response to SARS-CoV-2. The prospective study material was composed of cDNA or gDNA derived from T cells, B-cell-depleted T cells, or PBMCs. The research as a whole found: How much clinical and demographic metadata was included differed by source and by participant, and the metadata was provided uncurated.

In regard to this clone: The target of this receptor is not known. Base qualities are not provided; no much larger clone lies one nucleotide away.

TCRbeta CDR3 regions were amplified from genomic DNA by means of the immunoSEQ Assay, a bias-controlled multiplex PCR. Under the source paper's analysis protocol: The number of nucleated cells in each sample was estimated by amplification of reference gene primers within the assay. To quantify the absolute abundance of each unique TCRbeta CDR3 rearrangement, sequence reads were collapsed and filtered. For each sample, productive Simpson clonality was calculated by taking the square root of Simpson's diversity index across productive rearrangements. The table comes from immuneACCESS by way of TCRdb, which keeps in-frame sequences with V and J called. Part of the clones is missing from these tables; in studies checked, under half for an unresolved V gene and the rest for unknown reasons. V and J calls and clone size come straight from that table; D and trimming were deduced from the DNA. Counted in this sample were more than 150,000 clones; around 80% of them appeared once. Approximately 13% of the sample lies in the top ten.

In the prospective study, participants were roughly 18 to 90 years old, resided in around 25 geographic areas of the United States, and were enrolled through a virtual design. In the prospective study, participants were assigned to cohorts based on the clinical history participants reported in a screening survey and a study questionnaire. Recovered participants in ImmuneRACE Cohort 3 were defined by two consecutive negative NP/OP PCR tests, clearance by a healthcare professional, or resolution of symptoms. Each participant in the prospective study had whole blood, serum and a nasopharyngeal or oropharyngeal swab collected by mobile phlebotomists. Over a roughly two-month period, participants in the prospective study had the option of providing additional blood draws and questionnaires. Before DNA extraction, prospective study blood samples were shipped either frozen or at room temperature. The germline ends are 13 bases apart after V is trimmed by 2 bases and J by 7 bases. Taken from cysteine to phenylalanine, the CDR3 has 13 residues. Of all the DNA, just the CDR3 is kept, 39 bases in frame from base 1. According to the germline V gene, CDR1 reads SGHDT and CDR2 reads YYEEEE.

The rearrangement joined TRBV5-6 to TRBJ2-7; a tentative D call is TRBD1 (5 bases match). The sample taken for sequencing was PBMCs or T cells enriched from blood (not recorded which). The TCR originated in a woman aged 60 to 75 who had recovered from COVID-19. The nucleotide sequence reads as follows: TGTGCCAGCAGCTTAGGCAGGGTAGGAGAGCAGTACTTC. It translates to CASSLGRVGEQYF. The variable domain in full, with residues beyond the CDR3 obtained from the reference TRBV5-6 and TRBJ2-7 genes, is DAGVTQSPTHLIKTRGQQVTLRCSPKSGHDTVSWYQQALGQGPQFIFQYYEEEERQRGNFPDRFSGHQFPNYSSELNVNALLLGDSALYLCASSLGRVGEQYFGPGTRLTVT.